These 15 T cell receptor beta chains came from one sample sequenced in a study of molecular identifiers for immune sequencing clone quantification. TCRdb re-derived calls from the PCR reads in MiXCR, one entry per CDR3 protein. Of hundreds of thousands of distinct CDR3 sequences in the sample, around 21% were seen once. The sequencing sample was made of naive CD8+ T cells from blood, with Jurkat cell RNA spiked in. Subset defined: FACS-sorted CD8+CD4-CCR7+CD45RA+ naive T cells. The receptors stem from a human donor in good health. Some libraries in this study had Jurkat cell RNA spiked in.

The CDR3 loop reads CASSPFKGTEAFF. The CDR3 nucleotides read TGTGCCAGCAGTCCATTCAAAGGGACTGAAGCTTTCTTT. This rearrangement joins TRBV2 to TRBJ1-1; D gene uncertain. This CDR3 has 13 amino acids. In germline, CDR1 is SNHLY, CDR2 FYNNEI. Trimming stripped 5 bases from V and 5 bases from J, with 12 bases between.

With respect to this clonotype: A read error may explain this, as a much larger clone is one base away. The V gene is TRBV7-9, the J gene TRBJ1-1; D is possibly TRBD1 (6 bases). V shed 5 bases and J shed 5 bases, with 18 bases lying between them. Germline V gene data show CDR1 as SEHNR and CDR2 as FQNEAQ (reference sequence). The CDR3 runs to 15 residues. Here the CDR3 reads CASSPVLGAGTEAFF. CDR3 DNA sequence: TGTGCCAGCAGCCCCGTCTTGGGGGCGGGGACTGAAGCTTTCTTT.

About this clonotype itself: A much larger clone sits a single nucleotide away, making a read error possible. The chain recombines TRBV7-8 with TRBJ1-5, with a possible D match to TRBD1 (6 bases). The CDR3 runs to 15 residues. CDR1 and CDR2 (germline): SGHVS, FQNEAQ. CDR3 region: CAGSSRQDLHQPQHF. CDR3 coding DNA: TGTGCCGGCAGCTCGCGACAGGACTTGCATCAGCCCCAGCATTTT.

This clonotype was observed many times. The chain uses TRBV5-6 and TRBJ2-7; D not certain. CDR3 length equals 12 residues. The germline V gene has CDR1 SGHDT and CDR2 YYEEEE. Deletions cut 4 bases from V and 5 bases from J, with 10 bases between. CDR3 in DNA: TGTGCCAGCAGCGGCTGGGAAGACGAGCAGTACTTC. As protein: CASSGWEDEQYF.

In the case of this clonotype: A read error may produce the germline difference seen at one junction end. The gene calls are TRBV2 and TRBJ1-1, with 9 bases identical to TRBD1. This CDR3 is built from 13 residues. Germline-derived CDR1 and CDR2 are SNHLY and FYNNEI. CDR3 amino acids: CACRVQGAEGAFF. As DNA, the CDR3 is TGTGCCTGCAGAGTACAGGGGGCCGAGGGAGCTTTCTTT.

This clonotype was found many times. The chain uses TRBV28 and TRBJ1-1; no definite D call. The CDR3 is 16 residues long. CDR1 and CDR2 (germline): MDHEN, SYDVKM. Trimming left V 2 bases short and J 2 bases short, with 15 bases between. The CDR3 DNA reads as TGTGCCAGCAGTTTACCCGACACGTTGGGAAACACTGAAGCTTTCTTT. Protein: CASSLPDTLGNTEAFF.

Worth noting for this clonotype: A read error may explain this, as a much larger clone is one base away. The genes are TRBV29-1 and TRBJ2-2; D is undetermined. This CDR3 region has 12 residues. Germline lookup yields CDR1 SQVTM and CDR2 ANQGSEA. V was pared by 5 bases and J by 4 bases, with 8 bases between. The CDR3 here is CSVPMSTGELFF. CDR3 nucleotide sequence: TGCAGCGTTCCTATGAGCACCGGGGAGCTGTTTTTT.

The CDR3 DNA is TGTGCCAGCAGTTTGACAGGGGGCGCAGAAGGCTACACCTTC. It is translated as CASSLTGGAEGYTF. V gene TRBV12-3 or TRBV12-4 combines with J gene TRBJ1-2; 10 nucleotides align to TRBD1. CDR3 length: 14 amino acids. V lost 3 bases, J lost 8 bases, and 6 bases stayed unmatched.

This clonotype was counted between two and nine times. The V and J genes are TRBV7-9 and TRBJ2-7; 9 nucleotides align to TRBD2. The germline V gene encodes CDR1 SEHNR and CDR2 FQNEAQ (reference sequence). The CDR3 is 17 amino acids. V lost 5 bases to trimming and J lost 3 bases; unmatched junction nucleotides: 14. The CDR3 sequence: CASSPHSGGTSNYEQYF. The CDR3 region has the DNA TGTGCCAGCAGCCCACACAGCGGGGGGACGTCGAACTACGAGCAGTACTTC.

This clonotype was recorded a few times. This chain joins TRBV20-1 and TRBJ2-7, with TRBD1 identical over 7 bases. The CDR3 is 15 amino acids. Germline V gives CDR1 DFQATT, CDR2 SNEGSKA (reference sequence). V was pared by 2 bases and J by 4 bases, with 11 bases of the junction left unmatched. The CDR3 here is CSARREQGIVYEQYF. In nucleotides, the CDR3 is TGCAGTGCTAGACGAGAACAGGGGATTGTTTACGAGCAGTACTTC.

Concerning this clonotype: Possible read error: a much larger clone is one base away. The chain combines TRBV4-3 with TRBJ2-1, with 9 positions matching TRBD1. The germline CDR1 and CDR2 sequences are LGHNA and YSLEER. The CDR3 spans 16 residues. The CDR3 region is CASSQSWTGAYNERFF. In DNA form, the CDR3 reads TGCGCCAGCAGCCAATCCTGGACAGGGGCCTACAATGAGCGGTTCTTC.

On this clonotype: At one end the junction does not follow the germline gene, possibly because of a read error. The chain has TRBV7-9 and TRBJ2-3, with 7 nucleotides matching TRBD1. The CDR3 covers 15 residues. Germline V lookup: CDR1 SEHNR, CDR2 FQNEAQ (reference sequence). CDR3 sequence: CASSHSGTVTDTRYF. CDR3 sequence (DNA): TGTGCCAGCAGCCATTCCGGGACAGTCACAGATACGCGGTATTTT.

This clonotype has just a few counts. The rearrangement uses TRBV30 and TRBJ1-1, with D maybe TRBD1 (5 bases). The CDR3 is 12 residues long. V dropped 5 bases and J dropped 6 bases, with 13 bases sitting between them. In germline, CDR1 is GTSNPN, CDR2 SVGIG (reference sequence). The CDR3 protein is CAWEGLLSEAFF. For the CDR3, the DNA is TGTGCCTGGGAGGGGCTCCTCTCTGAAGCTTTCTTT.

The rearrangement uses TRBV12-3 or TRBV12-4 and TRBJ2-7; 9 bases map to TRBD1. With 3 bases clipped from V and 7 bases from J, the junction kept 4 bases outside the gene matches. The CDR3 has 13 amino acids. The CDR3 bases are TGTGCCAGCAGTTTGGGGACAGGGCGGGAGCAGTACTTC. Translated, it gives CASSLGTGREQYF.

As regards this clonotype: A read error may be the cause here, since a much bigger clone is one base away. Given the absence of the conserved phenylalanine or tryptophan at the CDR3 end, a read error is likely. This rearrangement joins TRBV28 to TRBJ2-5, with unresolved D. Trimming took 4 bases from V and 5 from J, leaving 2 bases between them. Looked up from germline, CDR1 is MDHEN and CDR2 is SYDVKM. The CDR3 consists of 10 residues. The CDR3 here is CASSYETQYL. Here the CDR3 DNA reads TGTGCCAGCAGTTACGAGACCCAGTACCTC.